This entry lists 5 T cell receptor beta chains sequenced from one sample in a study of monozygotic twins with inflammatory bowel disease. TCRdb reprocessed the 5' RACE reads and keeps a single row for each CDR3 protein, giving no DNA. The sample table sets out approximately 110,000 distinct CDR3 sequences. Input material: blood. The source is a human donor with ulcerative colitis or Crohn's disease, or a healthy co-twin of an affected twin (not recorded which).

V usage is TRBV13 and J usage is TRBJ1-4; TCRdb reports TRBD1, a call that lacks DNA to check it against. Per germline, CDR1 PRHDT and CDR2 FYEKMQ (reference sequence). This CDR3 region has 15 residues. CDR3 protein: CASSAAGTGSEKLFF.

This rearrangement joins TRBV12-3 or TRBV12-4 to TRBJ1-2. This CDR3 region has 13 residues. The CDR3 spells CASSPNLFHGYTF.

The chain employs TRBV11-3 and TRBJ2-1. The V gene's germline CDR1 is SGHNT and CDR2 YENEEA. This CDR3 is 13 amino acids long. The CDR3 protein is CASSLGPFNEQFF. Using reference TRBV11-3 and TRBJ2-1 for the parts outside the CDR3, the full variable domain is EAGVVQSPRYKIIEKKQPVAFWCNPISGHNTLYWYLQNLGQGPELLIRYENEEAVDDSQLPKDRFSAERLKGVDSTLKIQPAELGDSAVYLCASSLGPFNEQFFGPGTRLTVL.

The chain links TRBV4-3 to TRBJ2-3; absent DNA, TCRdb's TRBD1 call cannot be checked. This CDR3 spans 15 amino acids. Germline CDR1 is LGHNA and CDR2 is YSLEER. CDR3 amino acids: CASSQAGTSTDTQYF.

The gene calls are TRBV9 and TRBJ1-2; with no DNA, the TCRdb D assignment of TRBD1 cannot be verified. The germline V gene encodes CDR1 SGDLS and CDR2 YYNGEE. The CDR3 runs 14 residues. This CDR3 is CASSRGDINYGYTF.